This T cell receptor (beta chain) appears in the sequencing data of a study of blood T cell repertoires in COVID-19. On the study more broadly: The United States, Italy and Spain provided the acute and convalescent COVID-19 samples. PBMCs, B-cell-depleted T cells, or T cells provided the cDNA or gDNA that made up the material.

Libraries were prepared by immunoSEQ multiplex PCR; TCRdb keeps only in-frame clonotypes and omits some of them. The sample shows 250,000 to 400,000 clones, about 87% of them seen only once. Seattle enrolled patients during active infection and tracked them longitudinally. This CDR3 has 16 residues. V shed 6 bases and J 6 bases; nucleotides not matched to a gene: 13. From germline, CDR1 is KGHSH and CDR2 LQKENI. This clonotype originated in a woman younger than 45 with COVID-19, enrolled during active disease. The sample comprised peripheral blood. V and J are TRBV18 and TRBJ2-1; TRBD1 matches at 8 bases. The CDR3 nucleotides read TGTGCCAGCTCCCCGGGGACAGGCTTATTAGCCAATGAGCAGTTCTTC. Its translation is CASSPGTGLLANEQFF.